Each of the 32 T cell receptor beta chains below was sequenced from the same sample in a study of blood T cell repertoires in COVID-19. Libraries were prepared by immunoSEQ multiplex PCR; TCRdb keeps only in-frame clonotypes and omits some of them. The table includes some 230,000 clones, 82% detected once. Sequencing was performed on peripheral blood. The receptor source for this set is a woman older than 75 with COVID-19, enrolled during active disease.

This clone was seen ten or more times. The chain links TRBV6-2 or TRBV6-3 to TRBJ2-7; D possibly corresponds to TRBD1 (5 bases). V was trimmed by 2 bases and J by 8 bases, leaving 13 bases between them. Germline V gene lookup returns CDR1 MNHEY and CDR2 SVGEGT. This CDR3 region has 13 residues. The CDR3 reads CASSYGAAYKQYF. CDR3 bases: TGTGCCAGCAGTTACGGGGCAGCATACAAGCAGTACTTC.

This sequence joins TRBV19 and TRBJ1-1; D call uncertain. V was pared by 5 bases and J by 3 bases, with 13 bases between. Germline-derived CDR1 and CDR2 are LNHDA and SQIVND (reference sequence). This CDR3 has 14 residues. CDR3 DNA sequence: TGTGCCAGTAGTTTCCCAGAACATTACACTGAAGCTTTCTTT. This sequence encodes CASSFPEHYTEAFF.

The V call is TRBV19, the J call TRBJ2-7; 8 bases fit TRBD1. Germline V CDR1 and CDR2: LNHDA, SQIVND (reference sequence). The CDR3 spans 15 residues. Trimming took 4 bases from V and 3 from J; bases not matched to a gene: 8. The chain's CDR3 is CASSRTGQGGYEQYF. As DNA, the CDR3 is TGTGCCAGTAGTAGGACTGGACAGGGAGGCTACGAGCAGTACTTC.

The chain joins TRBV5-1 to TRBJ1-2; tentative D call: TRBD1 (5 bases). This CDR3 is built from 15 residues. Germline V gives CDR1 SGHRS, CDR2 YFSETQ. V lost 3 bases and J 4 bases, leaving 16 bases between the germline ends. The CDR3 sequence: CASSSNYKGLYGYTF. The CDR3 DNA is TGCGCCAGCAGCTCTAATTATAAGGGACTCTATGGCTACACCTTC.

The J gene is TRBJ1-1, the V gene TRBV7-2, with 9 bases lining up with TRBD1. Germline CDR1 reads SGHTA; CDR2 reads FQGNSA. V lost 5 bases, J lost 4 bases, and 8 bases stayed unmatched. This CDR3 contains 15 residues. As DNA, the CDR3 is TGTGCCAGCAGCAAGGGACAGGGCTCTTCCACTGAAGCTTTCTTT. Residues: CASSKGQGSSTEAFF. The entire variable domain, with the rest obtained from reference TRBV7-2 and TRBJ1-1, is as follows: GAGVSQSPSNKVTEKGKDVELRCDPISGHTALYWYRQSLGQGLEFLIYFQGNSAPDKSGLPSDRFSAERTGGSVSTLTIQRTQQEDSAVYLCASSKGQGSSTEAFFGQGTRLTVV.

The chain couples TRBV6-1 to TRBJ2-1, with 8 nucleotides matching TRBD1. CDR3 length: 14 amino acids. The V gene's germline CDR1 is MNHNS and CDR2 SASEGT. The V segment lost 1 base and the J segment 10 bases; nucleotides outside the gene matches: 6. The CDR3, as DNA: TGTGCCAGCAGTGAAGGCAGGGGGCTAGGCGAGCAGTTCTTC. As protein: CASSEGRGLGEQFF.

The chain recombines TRBV25-1 with TRBJ2-1, with 7 bases that match TRBD2. The CDR3 runs 16 residues. Germline CDR1 is MGHDK and CDR2 is SYGVNS. Trimming removed 0 bases from V and 0 bases from J; junction bases left unmatched: 2. The CDR3 nucleotides read TGTGCCAGCAGTGAATACGGCGGGAGCTCCTACAATGAGCAGTTCTTC. Its protein product is CASSEYGGSSYNEQFF.

The rearrangement uses TRBV5-1 and TRBJ2-5; 9 positions match TRBD2. The CDR3 extends over 17 amino acids. Trimming removed 0 bases from V and 4 bases from J; junction bases left unmatched: 10. Germline values: CDR1 SGHRS, CDR2 YFSETQ. The CDR3 bases are TGCGCCAGCAGCTTGGTTGCAGCGGGAGGTTTGGGAGAGACCCAGTACTTC. Translating it yields CASSLVAAGGLGETQYF.

Comment on this clone: Other DNA variants within this sample encode the same CDR3. The rearrangement uses TRBV29-1 and TRBJ1-5, with TRBD1 as a possible D gene (5 bases). The CDR3 spans 11 residues. CDR1 SQVTM and CDR2 ANQGSEA come from the germline V gene. Trimming removed 6 bases at V and 5 bases at J, with 8 bases between. The CDR3 sequence: CSVGGDQPQHF. In nucleotides, the CDR3 is TGCAGCGTGGGAGGGGATCAGCCCCAGCATTTT.

The J gene is TRBJ1-1, the V gene TRBV27; 12 bases agree with TRBD1. Losses at the gene ends were 7 bases for V and 5 bases for J; bases not matched to a gene: 14. Germline-derived CDR1 and CDR2 are MNHEY and SMNVEV (reference sequence). This CDR3 has 17 amino acids. This CDR3 is CASTKKGQGAWGTEAFF. The CDR3 DNA reads as TGTGCCAGCACCAAAAAGGGACAGGGGGCCTGGGGGACTGAAGCTTTCTTT.

V usage is TRBV5-1 and J usage is TRBJ2-5; TRBD2 aligns across 7 bases. Germline V lookup: CDR1 SGHRS, CDR2 YFSETQ. The CDR3 is 17 residues long. V shed 3 bases, J shed 5 bases, and the junction held 16 bases outside the gene matches. This CDR3 reads CASSSLAGGTGRETQYF. CDR3 in DNA: TGCGCCAGCAGCTCTTTAGCGGGCGGGACTGGACGGGAGACCCAGTACTTC. The whole variable domain, filled in from reference TRBV5-1 and TRBJ2-5, reads KAGVTQTPRYLIKTRGQQVTLSCSPISGHRSVSWYQQTPGQGLQFLFEYFSETQRNKGNFPGRFSGRQFSNSRSEMNVSTLELGDSALYLCASSSLAGGTGRETQYFGPGTRLLVL.

The chain recombines TRBV5-6 with TRBJ2-7; 13 bases align to TRBD2. This CDR3 has 13 residues. Germline CDR1 is SGHDT and CDR2 is YYEEEE. With 5 bases clipped from V and 4 bases from J, the junction kept 0 bases outside the gene matches. This CDR3 reads CASRGLAGYEQYF. The CDR3 DNA follows: TGTGCCAGCAGGGGACTAGCGGGGTACGAGCAGTACTTC.

This clone was counted between two and nine times. The V call is TRBV7-3, the J call TRBJ1-1, with D possibly matching TRBD1 (5 bases). V gave up 2 bases and J gave up 3 bases, with 10 bases separating them. The germline V gene encodes CDR1 SGHTA and CDR2 FQGTGA. The CDR3 length is 14 residues. CDR3 protein: CASSLGAGDTEAFF. The CDR3 DNA reads as TGTGCCAGCAGCTTAGGCGCGGGGGACACTGAAGCTTTCTTT.

The V gene is TRBV5-4, the J gene TRBJ2-4; 7 nucleotides match TRBD2. Germline values: CDR1 SGHNT, CDR2 YYREEE (reference sequence). V lost 7 bases, J lost 8 bases, and 18 bases stayed unmatched. This CDR3 has 16 residues. In nucleotides, the CDR3 is TGTGCCAGCGGGACGGCGCGGGAGAGGGGTAGTGACATTCAGTACTTC. Residues: CASGTARERGSDIQYF. The whole variable domain, remainder taken from reference TRBV5-4 and TRBJ2-4, is ETGVTQSPTHLIKTRGQQVTLRCSSQSGHNTVSWYQQALGQGPQFIFQYYREEENGRGNFPPRFSGLQFPNYSSELNVNALELDDSALYLCASGTARERGSDIQYFGAGTRLSVL.

This clone was observed a few times. The chain employs TRBV30 and TRBJ2-1; weak D call: TRBD2 (5 bases). CDR3 size: 15 residues. V was clipped by 4 bases and J by 9 bases, with 22 bases between them. The germline gives CDR1 GTSNPN, CDR2 SVGIG (reference sequence). This CDR3 reads CAWMGKDSPRSEQFF. The CDR3 region has the DNA TGTGCCTGGATGGGAAAGGACTCGCCCCGGAGTGAGCAGTTCTTC.

V and J are TRBV12-3 or TRBV12-4 and TRBJ1-2; tentative D call: TRBD1 (6 bases). The CDR3 runs 13 residues. Trimming left V 3 bases short and J 8 bases short, with 13 bases between. The DNA for the CDR3 is TGTGCCAGCAGTTTCGGGCAGGGGCAAGGCTACACCTTC. Translation gives CASSFGQGQGYTF.

The genes are TRBV6-6 and TRBJ2-1; 10 bases are shared with TRBD1. Germline CDR1 MNHNY, CDR2 SVGAGI (reference sequence). The length of the CDR3 is 16 residues. J was trimmed by 5 bases and V by 2 bases; bases with no gene match: 6. CDR3 sequence reads: CASSYVIGTGDNEQFF. Written as DNA, the CDR3 is TGTGCCAGCAGTTACGTGATCGGGACAGGGGACAATGAGCAGTTCTTC.

This clone has only a few counts. V usage is TRBV19 and J usage is TRBJ1-1; 8 positions match TRBD1. The V segment lost 2 bases and the J segment 1 base; nucleotides outside the gene matches: 9. This CDR3 comprises 17 residues. Germline-derived CDR1 and CDR2 are LNHDA and SQIVND (reference sequence). Here the CDR3 DNA reads TGTGCCAGTAGTATACAGGGGGCCGGGTTTGGGAACACTGAAGCTTTCTTT. Translating it yields CASSIQGAGFGNTEAFF.

V is TRBV4-1 and J is TRBJ1-2, with TRBD1 as a possible D gene (5 bases). The CDR3 is made up of 14 amino acids. V lost 0 bases, J lost 4 bases, and 9 bases lay in between. Germline loops: CDR1 MGHRA, CDR2 YSYEKL. For the CDR3, the DNA is TGCGCCAGCAGCCAAGACACAGGAGTCTATGGCTACACCTTC. It specifies CASSQDTGVYGYTF.

This clone occurred a few times. The chain links TRBV7-2 to TRBJ2-5; 9 nucleotides match TRBD1. The CDR3 sequence is 15 residues long. CDR1 is SGHTA and CDR2 is FQGNSA in the germline V gene. V was clipped by 5 bases and J by 5 bases; unmatched bases: 9. The CDR3 DNA is TGTGCCAGCAGCCCACAGGGGGCTCAGTGGGAGACCCAGTACTTC. Translating it yields CASSPQGAQWETQYF.

The chain carries TRBV19 and TRBJ2-3; 7 bases align to TRBD2. Germline values: CDR1 LNHDA, CDR2 SQIVND (reference sequence). The CDR3 is 16 amino acids. The J segment lost 1 base and the V segment lost 10 bases, leaving 14 bases of the junction unmatched. CDR3 protein: CATSPGGAGGTDTQYF. CDR3 DNA sequence: TGTGCCACCTCCCCAGGTGGGGCGGGGGGCACAGATACGCAGTATTTT.

The CDR3 nucleotides read TGTGCCAGCAGTGAAGAGCTAGCGGGGGGCGTGGGAAACATTCAGTACTTC. It codes for CASSEELAGGVGNIQYF. The chain is built from TRBV2 and TRBJ2-4, with 11 bases matching TRBD2. V was clipped by 1 base and J by 6 bases; unmatched bases: 8. The germline V gene has CDR1 SNHLY and CDR2 FYNNEI. CDR3 length equals 17 residues.

The chain couples TRBV19 to TRBJ1-3; D might be TRBD1 (5 bases). The CDR3 consists of 15 residues. The V gene's germline CDR1 is LNHDA and CDR2 SQIVND (reference sequence). Trimming stripped 7 bases from V and 1 base from J, with 14 bases between. Written as DNA, the CDR3 is TGTGCCAGTACCCTTCAGGGCCCATCTGGAAACACCATATATTTT. Translation: CASTLQGPSGNTIYF.

The V call is TRBV7-9, the J call TRBJ1-4; 10 bases agree with TRBD1. Germline V gives CDR1 SEHNR, CDR2 FQNEAQ (reference sequence). This CDR3 region has 17 residues. V gave up 4 bases and J gave up 7 bases; unmatched junction bases: 12. The CDR3: CASSSTLPGQGSEKLFF. For the CDR3, the DNA is TGTGCCAGCAGCTCGACGCTCCCGGGACAGGGGTCTGAAAAACTGTTTTTT. The variable domain in full, with the rest retrieved from reference TRBV7-9 and TRBJ1-4, is DTGVSQNPRHKITKRGQNVTFRCDPISEHNRLYWYRQTLGQGPEFLTYFQNEAQLEKSRLLSDRFSAERPKGSFSTLEIQRTEQGDSAMYLCASSSTLPGQGSEKLFFGSGTQLSVL.

The chain uses TRBV3-1 (or the pseudogene TRBV3-2) and TRBJ1-6, with TRBD1 identical over 7 bases. This CDR3 region has 16 residues. Germline V gene sequence: CDR1 LGHDT, CDR2 YNNKEL (reference sequence). V shed 5 bases and J 7 bases; nucleotides not matched to a gene: 11. CDR3 loop: CASSYIQGRGNSPLHF. As DNA, the CDR3 is TGTGCCAGCAGCTATATACAGGGGAGAGGCAATTCACCCCTCCACTTT.

To note about this clone: The sample carries other DNA sequences with the same CDR3. This chain joins TRBV3-1 (or the pseudogene TRBV3-2) and TRBJ1-3; D is undetermined. This CDR3 region has 13 residues. Per the germline V gene, CDR1 is LGHDT and CDR2 is YNNKEL (reference sequence). Trimming left V 0 bases short and J 4 bases short, with 4 bases between. The CDR3 DNA is TGTGCCAGCAGCCAAGATTCGGGAAACACCATATATTTT. This encodes CASSQDSGNTIYF.

CDR3 DNA: TGTGCCAGCAGCCCTAGTCTACTAGCGGGGGGTGATGAGCAGTTCTTC. Protein: CASSPSLLAGGDEQFF. The chain uses TRBV7-3 and TRBJ2-1, with 12 bases matching TRBD2. Germline-derived CDR1 and CDR2 are SGHTA and FQGTGA. This CDR3 is built from 16 residues. Trimming cost V 5 bases and J 8 bases; bases outside gene matches: 10.

The chain employs TRBV4-2 and TRBJ2-3; weak D call: TRBD2 (7 bases). V lost 1 base to trimming and J lost 7 bases, with 24 bases between them. The length of the CDR3 is 18 residues. Per the germline V gene, CDR1 is LGHNA and CDR2 is YNFKEQ. DNA of the CDR3: TGTGCCAGCAGCCAAGTTGGGCGCGGGGGCCTCCTTGTTAATACGCAGTATTTT. Protein sequence: CASSQVGRGGLLVNTQYF.

The rearrangement joins TRBV5-4 to TRBJ2-7, with 10 bases matching TRBD1. The CDR3 has 16 amino acids. J lost 2 bases, V lost 0 bases, and 5 bases had no gene match. Germline V gene data show CDR1 as SGHNT and CDR2 as YYREEE (reference sequence). CDR3 region: CASSLAGQGSTYEQYF. The CDR3 DNA reads TGTGCCAGCAGCTTGGCGGGACAGGGGTCCACCTACGAGCAGTACTTC.

This clone was counted between two and nine times. The V and J genes are TRBV19 and TRBJ1-1; 10 bases are a match to TRBD1. J was trimmed by 11 bases and V by 6 bases; bases with no gene match: 9. This CDR3 is built from 13 residues. Germline assignment: CDR1 LNHDA and CDR2 SQIVND (reference sequence). The CDR3 DNA is TGTGCCAGTAGCTGGGGACAGGGGTATACGGCTTTCTTT. Translating it yields CASSWGQGYTAFF.

The chain carries TRBV14 and TRBJ2-1, with D possibly TRBD2 on 5 matching bases. V dropped 3 bases and J dropped 8 bases, with 17 bases sitting between them. Germline values: CDR1 SGHDN, CDR2 FVKESK. There are 15 residues in the CDR3. The CDR3 bases are TGTGCCAGCAGCCAGAACTGGGGAGTTGGGGATGAGCAGTTCTTC. Translating it yields CASSQNWGVGDEQFF.

V gene TRBV5-1 combines with J gene TRBJ1-2, with D tentatively TRBD1 (6 bases). CDR1 is SGHRS and CDR2 is YFSETQ in the germline V gene. The V gene lost 8 bases and the J gene lost 1 base, with 9 bases spanning the gap. The CDR3 contains 12 residues. CDR3 coding DNA: TGCGCCAGTCTGGACAGTAACTATGGCTACACCTTC. Protein sequence: CASLDSNYGYTF.